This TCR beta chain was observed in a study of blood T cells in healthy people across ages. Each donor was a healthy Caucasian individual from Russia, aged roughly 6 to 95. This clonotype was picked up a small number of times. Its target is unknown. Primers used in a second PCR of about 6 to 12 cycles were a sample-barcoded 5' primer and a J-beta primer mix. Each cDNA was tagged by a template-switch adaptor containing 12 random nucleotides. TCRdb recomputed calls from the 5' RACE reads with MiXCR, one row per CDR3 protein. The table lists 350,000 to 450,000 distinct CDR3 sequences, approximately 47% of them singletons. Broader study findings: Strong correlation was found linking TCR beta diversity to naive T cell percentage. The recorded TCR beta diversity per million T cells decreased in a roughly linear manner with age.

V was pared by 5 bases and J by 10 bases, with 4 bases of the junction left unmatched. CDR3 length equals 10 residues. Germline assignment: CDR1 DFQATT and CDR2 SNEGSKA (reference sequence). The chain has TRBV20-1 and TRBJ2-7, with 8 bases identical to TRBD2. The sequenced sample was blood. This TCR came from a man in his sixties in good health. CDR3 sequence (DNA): TGCAGTGCTGCAGCGGGAGCCCAGTACTTC. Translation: CSAAAGAQYF.